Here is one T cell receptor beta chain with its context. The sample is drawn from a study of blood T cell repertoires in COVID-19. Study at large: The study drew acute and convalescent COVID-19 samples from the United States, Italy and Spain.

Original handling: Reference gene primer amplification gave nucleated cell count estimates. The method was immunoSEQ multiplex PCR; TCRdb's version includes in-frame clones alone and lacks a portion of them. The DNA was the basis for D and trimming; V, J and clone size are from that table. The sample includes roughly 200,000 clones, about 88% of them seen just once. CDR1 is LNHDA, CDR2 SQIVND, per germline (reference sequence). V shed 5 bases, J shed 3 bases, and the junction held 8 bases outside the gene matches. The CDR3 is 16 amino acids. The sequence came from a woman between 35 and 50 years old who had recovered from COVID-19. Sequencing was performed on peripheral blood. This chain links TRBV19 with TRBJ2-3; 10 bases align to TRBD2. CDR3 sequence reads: CASSQQREGPTDTQYF. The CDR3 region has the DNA TGTGCCAGTAGTCAACAGCGGGAGGGCCCGACAGATACGCAGTATTTT. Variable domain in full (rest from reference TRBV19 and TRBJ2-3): DGGITQSPKYLFRKEGQNVTLSCEQNLNHDAMYWYRQDPGQGLRLIYYSQIVNDFQKGDIAEGYSVSREKKESFPLTVTSAQKNPTAFYLCASSQQREGPTDTQYFGPGTRLTVL.